The clone carrying this T cell receptor beta chain was counted only a few times. Its antigen is as yet unknown. Then a second PCR, running about 6 to 12 cycles, was carried out with a sample-barcoded 5' primer and a J-beta primer mix. TCRdb fed the 5' RACE reads into MiXCR, producing one record per CDR3 protein. The sample lists about 760,000 distinct CDR3 sequences, roughly three fifths occurring once. This specimen comes from a study of blood T cells in healthy people across ages. Study findings and constraints: TCR beta diversity correlated strongly with naive T cell percentage.

The sample consisted of blood. The TCR was taken from a man between 35 and 55 years old in good health.

CDR3 sequence reads: CASGLPLAGEVQYF. The CDR3 DNA sequence: TGTGCCAGCGGATTGCCTTTAGCGGGAGAGGTGCAGTACTTC. The rearrangement uses TRBV12-3 or TRBV12-4 and TRBJ2-7, with TRBD2 identical over 9 bases. The CDR3 has 14 residues. Unmatched junction bases numbered 14, after V lost 8 bases and J lost 9 bases.